The clone carrying this T cell receptor beta chain was counted between two and nine times. What it recognizes is unknown. The V end was cut by 10 bases, the J end by 0 bases, with 12 bases between. CDR1 and CDR2 (germline): LGHNT, FRNRAP. The CDR3 length is 13 residues. This sample is drawn from a study of shared clonotypes between healthy human individuals. The study's findings and limits: Relative to clonotypes present in all four donors, those not shared had lower generation probabilities. Clonotype sharing among the donors was expected to vary with sequencing depth.

The data were produced by immunoSEQ multiplex PCR, yet TCRdb's version contains in-frame clones alone and is incomplete. The sample contains millions of clones, under 95% of which appear only once. CD45RO-negative CD8 cells positively selected for CCR7 made up the naive population, which excluded terminally differentiated effector memory CD45RA+ cells. The source material was naive CD8+ T cells from PBMCs. The genes are TRBV12-5 and TRBJ1-1, with a tentative D call TRBD1 (5 bases). This TCR derives from a young man in good health. Some clones in this sample may be carry-over from other donors' samples. The CDR3 coding sequence is TGTGCTACCGGGACGGGGATGAACACTGAAGCTTTCTTT. The encoded protein is CATGTGMNTEAFF.